In its sample, the clone carrying this TCR beta chain was seen once. Its antigen is not identified. The data were obtained in a study of shared clonotypes between healthy human individuals. Study outcomes and limitations: In contrast to clonotypes shared by all four donors, non-shared clonotypes had lower generation probabilities.

The data were produced by immunoSEQ multiplex PCR, yet TCRdb's version contains in-frame clones alone and is incomplete. The table includes about 2 million clones, about 95% detected once. CD8 cells regarded as naive lacked CD45RO, were positively chosen for CCR7, and omitted terminally differentiated effector memory CD45RA+ cells. The receptor's source is a young man in good health. Sequenced input: naive CD8+ T cells sorted from blood.

This CDR3 reads CASSWGQGVYEQYF. The DNA of the CDR3 is TGTGCCAGCAGCTGGGGACAGGGTGTCTACGAGCAGTACTTC. The J gene is TRBJ2-7, the V gene TRBV5-4, with 9 bases matching TRBD1. From germline, CDR1 is SGHNT and CDR2 YYREEE (reference sequence). V trimming: 3 bases; J trimming: 3 bases; junction bases outside the gene matches: 4. This CDR3 spans 14 amino acids.